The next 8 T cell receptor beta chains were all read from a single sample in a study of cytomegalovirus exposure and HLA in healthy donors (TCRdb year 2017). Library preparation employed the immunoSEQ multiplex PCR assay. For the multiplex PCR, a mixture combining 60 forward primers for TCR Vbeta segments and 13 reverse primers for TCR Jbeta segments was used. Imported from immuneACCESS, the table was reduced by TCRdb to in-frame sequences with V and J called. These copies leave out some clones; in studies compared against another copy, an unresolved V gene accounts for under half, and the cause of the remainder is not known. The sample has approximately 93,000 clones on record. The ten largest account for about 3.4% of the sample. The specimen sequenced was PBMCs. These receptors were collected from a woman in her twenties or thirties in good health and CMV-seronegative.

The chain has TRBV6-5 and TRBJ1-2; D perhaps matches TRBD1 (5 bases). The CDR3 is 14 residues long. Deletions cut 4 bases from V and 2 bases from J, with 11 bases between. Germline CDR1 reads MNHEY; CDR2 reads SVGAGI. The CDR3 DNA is TGTGCCAGCAGTTCTTCTGACAGCAACTATGGCTACACCTTC. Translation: CASSSSDSNYGYTF.

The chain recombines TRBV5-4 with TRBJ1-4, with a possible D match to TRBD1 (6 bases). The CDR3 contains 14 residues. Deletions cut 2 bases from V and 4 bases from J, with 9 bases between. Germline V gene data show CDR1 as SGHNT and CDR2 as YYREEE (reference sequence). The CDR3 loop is CASSFAGDNEKLFF. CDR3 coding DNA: TGTGCCAGCAGCTTCGCAGGGGATAATGAAAAACTGTTTTTT.

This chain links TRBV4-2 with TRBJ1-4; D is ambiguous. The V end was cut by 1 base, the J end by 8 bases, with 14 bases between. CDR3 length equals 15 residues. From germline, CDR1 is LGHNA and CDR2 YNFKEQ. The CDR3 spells CASSQAGVLEEKLFF. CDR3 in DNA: TGTGCCAGCAGCCAAGCGGGAGTTTTGGAGGAAAAACTGTTTTTT.

Written as DNA, the CDR3 is TGTGCCTCCGCAAGGGAAGGGGGAGCCACCGGGGAGCTGTTTTTT. It yields the protein CASAREGGATGELFF. This chain links TRBV6-1 with TRBJ2-2; TRBD1 might be the D (6 bases). The CDR3 sequence is 15 residues long. The ends were cut back, 11 bases at V and 4 bases at J, with 20 bases in the middle. CDR1 is MNHNS and CDR2 is SASEGT in the germline V gene.

This CDR3 is CASSSDRLNTEAFF. The CDR3, as DNA: TGTGCCAGCAGCTCCGACAGGCTGAACACTGAAGCTTTCTTT. The gene calls are TRBV7-8 and TRBJ1-1; possible D gene TRBD1, 6 bases. This CDR3 spans 14 amino acids. With 4 bases removed from V and 0 bases from J, the gap between germline ends came to 9 bases. CDR1 SGHVS and CDR2 FQNEAQ come from the germline V gene.

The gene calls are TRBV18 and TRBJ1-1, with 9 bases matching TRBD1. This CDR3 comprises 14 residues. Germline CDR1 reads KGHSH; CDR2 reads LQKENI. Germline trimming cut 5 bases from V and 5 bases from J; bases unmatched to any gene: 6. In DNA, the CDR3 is TGTGCCAGCTCATTACAGGGGGCGCGGACTGAAGCTTTCTTT. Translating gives CASSLQGARTEAFF.

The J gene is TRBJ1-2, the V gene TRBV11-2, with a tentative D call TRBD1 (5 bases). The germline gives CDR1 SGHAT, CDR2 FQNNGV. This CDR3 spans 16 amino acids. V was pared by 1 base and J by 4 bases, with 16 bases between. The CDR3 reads CASSLADSTASYGYTF. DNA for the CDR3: TGTGCCAGCAGCTTAGCTGACAGTACGGCCTCCTATGGCTACACCTTC.

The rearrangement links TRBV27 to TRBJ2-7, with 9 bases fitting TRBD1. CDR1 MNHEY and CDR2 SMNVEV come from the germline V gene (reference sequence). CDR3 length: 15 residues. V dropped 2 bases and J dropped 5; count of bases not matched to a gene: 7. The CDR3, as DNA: TGTGCCAGCAGTTTAGTCTGGACAGGGGCTCACGAGCAGTACTTC. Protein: CASSLVWTGAHEQYF.